Each of the 2 T cell receptor beta chains below was sequenced from the same sample in a study of cytomegalovirus exposure and HLA in healthy donors. The PCR used 60 Vbeta and 13 Jbeta primers. Clones were read by immunoSEQ multiplex PCR, and TCRdb kept only the in-frame ones, dropping some. In the table there are tens of thousands of clones, 75% to 85% of which are singletons. The material sequenced was PBMCs. These receptors were obtained from a man aged 45-65 years in good health and CMV-seropositive.

This chain links TRBV27 with TRBJ1-2, with a tentative D call TRBD1 (5 bases). The CDR3 loop spans 12 amino acids. From germline, CDR1 is MNHEY and CDR2 SMNVEV (reference sequence). Trimming removed 4 bases at V and 7 bases at J, with 10 bases between. The CDR3 nucleotides read TGTGCCAGCAGTTCCTCAGGGTTTGGCTACACCTTC. Translating gives CASSSSGFGYTF.

The CDR3 here is CASRRGGREAFF. DNA for the CDR3: TGTGCCAGTAGAAGAGGGGGAAGAGAAGCTTTCTTT. The chain combines TRBV19 with TRBJ1-1; D possibly corresponds to TRBD1 (6 bases). CDR1 LNHDA and CDR2 SQIVND come from the germline V gene (reference sequence). Trimming stripped 6 bases from V and 8 bases from J, with 13 bases between. This CDR3 comprises 12 residues.